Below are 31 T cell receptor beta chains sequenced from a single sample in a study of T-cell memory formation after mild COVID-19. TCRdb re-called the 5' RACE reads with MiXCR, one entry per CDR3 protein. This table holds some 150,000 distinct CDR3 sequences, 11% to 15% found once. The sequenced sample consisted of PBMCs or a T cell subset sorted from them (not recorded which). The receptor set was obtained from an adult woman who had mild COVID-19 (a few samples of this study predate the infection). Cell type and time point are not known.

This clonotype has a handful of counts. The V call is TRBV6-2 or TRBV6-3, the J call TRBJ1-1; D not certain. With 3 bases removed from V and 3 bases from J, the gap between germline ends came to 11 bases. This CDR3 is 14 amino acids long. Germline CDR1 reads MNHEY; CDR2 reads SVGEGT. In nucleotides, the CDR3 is TGTGCCAGCAGTTATTACAGTGGGGACACTGAAGCTTTCTTT. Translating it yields CASSYYSGDTEAFF.

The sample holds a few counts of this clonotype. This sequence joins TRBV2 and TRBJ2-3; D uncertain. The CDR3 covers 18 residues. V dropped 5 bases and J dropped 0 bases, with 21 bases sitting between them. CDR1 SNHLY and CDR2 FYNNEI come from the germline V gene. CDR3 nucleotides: TGTGCCAGCAGTCCACCCTCCTCCGTGTTGTTGAGCACAGATACGCAGTATTTT. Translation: CASSPPSSVLLSTDTQYF.

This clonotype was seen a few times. The CDR3, as DNA: TGTGCCACCAGTGATTACAGGAACACCGGGGAGCTGTTTTTT. The encoded protein is CATSDYRNTGELFF. The chain has TRBV24-1 and TRBJ2-2; unclear D gene. V lost 2 bases, J lost 1 base, and 4 bases lay in between. CDR1 and CDR2 (germline): KGHDR, SFDVKD. This CDR3 is built from 14 residues.

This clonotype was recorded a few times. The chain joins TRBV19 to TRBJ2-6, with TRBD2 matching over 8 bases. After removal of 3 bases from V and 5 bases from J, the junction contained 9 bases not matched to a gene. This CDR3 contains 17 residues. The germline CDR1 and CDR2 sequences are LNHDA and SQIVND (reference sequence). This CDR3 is CASSIGGVAYRANVLTF. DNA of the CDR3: TGTGCCAGTAGTATCGGGGGGGTCGCCTACCGGGCCAACGTCCTGACTTTC. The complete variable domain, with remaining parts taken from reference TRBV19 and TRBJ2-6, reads DGGITQSPKYLFRKEGQNVTLSCEQNLNHDAMYWYRQDPGQGLRLIYYSQIVNDFQKGDIAEGYSVSREKKESFPLTVTSAQKNPTAFYLCASSIGGVAYRANVLTFGAGSRLTVL.

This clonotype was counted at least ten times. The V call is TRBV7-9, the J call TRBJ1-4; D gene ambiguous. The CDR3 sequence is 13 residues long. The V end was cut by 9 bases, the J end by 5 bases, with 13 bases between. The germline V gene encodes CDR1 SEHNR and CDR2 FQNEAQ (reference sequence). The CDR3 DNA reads TGTGCCAGTAACAGAGACGAAAATGAAAAACTGTTTTTT. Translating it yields CASNRDENEKLFF.

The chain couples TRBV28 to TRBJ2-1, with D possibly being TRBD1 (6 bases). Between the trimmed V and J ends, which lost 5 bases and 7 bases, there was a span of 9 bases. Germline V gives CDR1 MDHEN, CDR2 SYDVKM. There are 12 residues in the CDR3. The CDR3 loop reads CASSTQGNEQFF. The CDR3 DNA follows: TGTGCCAGCAGTACCCAGGGGAATGAGCAGTTCTTC.

CDR3 loop: CASSLGQGGGLSYEQYF. For the CDR3, the DNA is TGTGCCAGCAGCTTGGGGCAGGGAGGAGGATTATCCTACGAGCAGTACTTC. This chain connects TRBV5-6 to TRBJ2-7; perhaps TRBD2 as D (6 bases). CDR1 is SGHDT, CDR2 YYEEEE, per germline. The ends were cut back, 0 bases at V and 1 base at J, with 17 bases in the middle. CDR3 length: 17 residues.

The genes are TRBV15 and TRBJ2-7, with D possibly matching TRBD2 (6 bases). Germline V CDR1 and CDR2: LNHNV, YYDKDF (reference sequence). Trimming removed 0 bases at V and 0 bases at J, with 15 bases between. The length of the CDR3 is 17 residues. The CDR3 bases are TGTGCCACCAGCAGAGATCGTGGGGGGAGGAGCTCCTACGAGCAGTACTTC. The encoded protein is CATSRDRGGRSSYEQYF.

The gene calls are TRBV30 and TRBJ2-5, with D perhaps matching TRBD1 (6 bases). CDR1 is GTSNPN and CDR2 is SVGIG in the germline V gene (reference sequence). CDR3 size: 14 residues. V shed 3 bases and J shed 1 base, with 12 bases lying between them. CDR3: CAWRPRGFQETQYF. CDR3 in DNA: TGTGCCTGGAGACCCAGGGGCTTCCAAGAGACCCAGTACTTC.

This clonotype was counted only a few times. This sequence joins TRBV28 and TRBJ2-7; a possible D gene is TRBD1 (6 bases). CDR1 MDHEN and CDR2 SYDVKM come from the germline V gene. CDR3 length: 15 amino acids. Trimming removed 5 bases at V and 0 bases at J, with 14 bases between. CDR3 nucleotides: TGTGCCAGCAGTGGCCGGGACATAAGCTCCTACGAGCAGTACTTC. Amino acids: CASSGRDISSYEQYF.

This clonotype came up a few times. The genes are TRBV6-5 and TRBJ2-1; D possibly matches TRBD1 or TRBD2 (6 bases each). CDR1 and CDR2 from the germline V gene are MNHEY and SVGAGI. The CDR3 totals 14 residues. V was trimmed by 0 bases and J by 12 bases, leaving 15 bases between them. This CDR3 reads CASSYSGGGSGQFF. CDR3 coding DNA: TGTGCCAGCAGTTACTCGGGGGGCGGGTCGGGGCAGTTCTTC.

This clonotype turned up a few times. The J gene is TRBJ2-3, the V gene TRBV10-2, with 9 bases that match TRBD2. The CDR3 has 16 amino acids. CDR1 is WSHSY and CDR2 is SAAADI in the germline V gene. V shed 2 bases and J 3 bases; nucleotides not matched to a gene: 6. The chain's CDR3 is CASSEIGGRVTDTQYF. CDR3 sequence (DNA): TGCGCCAGCAGTGAGATCGGCGGGAGGGTTACAGATACGCAGTATTTT.

CDR3 loop: CASSPSKRGTFRTNEKLFF. CDR3 in DNA: TGTGCCAGCAGCCCAAGCAAACGGGGAACCTTCAGGACTAATGAAAAACTGTTTTTT. The V gene is TRBV21-1, the J gene TRBJ1-4. TRBV21-1 is termed a pseudogene. This CDR3 region has 19 residues.

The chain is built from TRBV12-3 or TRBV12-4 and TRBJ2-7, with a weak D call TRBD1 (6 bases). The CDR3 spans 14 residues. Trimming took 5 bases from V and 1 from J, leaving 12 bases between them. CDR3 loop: CASSPDGTSYEQYF. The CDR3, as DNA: TGTGCCAGCAGTCCGGACGGGACATCCTACGAGCAGTACTTC.

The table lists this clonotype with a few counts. The CDR3 loop reads CASSPWDLYGYTF. DNA for the CDR3: TGTGCCAGCAGCCCTTGGGATCTCTATGGCTACACCTTC. The gene calls are TRBV3-1 and TRBJ1-2; D not certain. CDR3 length: 13 amino acids. Germline CDR1 is LGHDT and CDR2 is YNNKEL (reference sequence). The V gene lost 4 bases and the J gene lost 4 bases, with 10 bases spanning the gap.

In DNA, the CDR3 is TGCGCCAGCAGCCCTATAGGGCGCCTTAGCACAGATACGCAGTATTTT. This sequence encodes CASSPIGRLSTDTQYF. The chain recombines TRBV4-1 with TRBJ2-3, with no clear D. The CDR3 has 16 residues. Germline-derived CDR1 and CDR2 are MGHRA and YSYEKL. V was cut by 4 bases and J by 0 bases, with 14 bases left in between.

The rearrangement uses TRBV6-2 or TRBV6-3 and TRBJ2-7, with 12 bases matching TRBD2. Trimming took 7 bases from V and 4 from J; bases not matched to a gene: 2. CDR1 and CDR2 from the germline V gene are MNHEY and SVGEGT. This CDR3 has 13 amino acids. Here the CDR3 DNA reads TGTGCCAGCACCGGACTAGCGGGGTACGAGCAGTACTTC. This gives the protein CASTGLAGYEQYF.

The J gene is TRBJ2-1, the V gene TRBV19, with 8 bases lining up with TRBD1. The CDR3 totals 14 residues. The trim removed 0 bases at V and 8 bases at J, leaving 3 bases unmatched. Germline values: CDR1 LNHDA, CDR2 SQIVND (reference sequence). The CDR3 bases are TGTGCCAGTAGTATAGAGGACAGGGCTGATGAGCAGTTCTTC. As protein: CASSIEDRADEQFF. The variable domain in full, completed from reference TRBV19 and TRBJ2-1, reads DGGITQSPKYLFRKEGQNVTLSCEQNLNHDAMYWYRQDPGQGLRLIYYSQIVNDFQKGDIAEGYSVSREKKESFPLTVTSAQKNPTAFYLCASSIEDRADEQFFGPGTRLTVL.

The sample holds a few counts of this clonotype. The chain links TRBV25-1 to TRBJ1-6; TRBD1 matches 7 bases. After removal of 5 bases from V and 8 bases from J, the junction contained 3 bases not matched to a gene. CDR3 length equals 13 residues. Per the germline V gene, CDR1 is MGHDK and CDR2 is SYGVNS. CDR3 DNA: TGTGCCAGCAGTTGGCAGGGGGATTCACCCCTCCACTTT. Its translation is CASSWQGDSPLHF.

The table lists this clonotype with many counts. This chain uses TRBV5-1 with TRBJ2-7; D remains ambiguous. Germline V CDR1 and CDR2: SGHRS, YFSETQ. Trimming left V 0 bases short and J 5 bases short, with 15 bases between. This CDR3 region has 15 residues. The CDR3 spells CASSLDGRFMDEQYF. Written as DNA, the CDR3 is TGCGCCAGCAGCTTGGATGGCCGTTTTATGGACGAGCAGTACTTC.

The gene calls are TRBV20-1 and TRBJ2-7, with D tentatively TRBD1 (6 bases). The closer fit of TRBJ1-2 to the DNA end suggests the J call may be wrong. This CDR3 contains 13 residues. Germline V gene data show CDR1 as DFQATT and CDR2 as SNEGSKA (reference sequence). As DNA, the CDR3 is TGCAGTGCTAGAGATGGGGGCGTTCCAGGCTACACCTTC. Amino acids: CSARDGGVPGYTF.

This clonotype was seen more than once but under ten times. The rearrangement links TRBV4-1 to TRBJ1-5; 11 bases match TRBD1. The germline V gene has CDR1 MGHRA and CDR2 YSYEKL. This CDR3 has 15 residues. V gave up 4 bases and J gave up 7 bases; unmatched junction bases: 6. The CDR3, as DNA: TGCGCCAGCAGCCGGGACAGGGGGTTCGGGCAGCCCCAGCATTTT. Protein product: CASSRDRGFGQPQHF.

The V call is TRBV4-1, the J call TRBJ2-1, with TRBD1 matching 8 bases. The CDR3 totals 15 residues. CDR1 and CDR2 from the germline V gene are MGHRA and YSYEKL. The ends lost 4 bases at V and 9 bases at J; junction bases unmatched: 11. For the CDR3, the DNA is TGCGCCAGCAGCCCCGGACAGGGTTTTTTAGGTGAGCAGTTCTTC. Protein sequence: CASSPGQGFLGEQFF.

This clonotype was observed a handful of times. The chain's CDR3 is CASSVGGATNEKLFF. DNA of the CDR3: TGTGCCAGCAGCGTAGGGGGGGCAACTAATGAAAAACTGTTTTTT. V is TRBV9 and J is TRBJ1-4; D possibly corresponds to TRBD1 (5 bases). The length of the CDR3 is 15 residues. Trimming took off 0 bases at V and 0 bases at J, with 6 bases between the two ends. Per germline, CDR1 SGDLS and CDR2 YYNGEE. Combining the CDR3 with reference TRBV9 and TRBJ1-4 gives the whole variable domain DSGVTQTPKHLITATGQRVTLRCSPRSGDLSVYWYQQSLDQGLQFLIQYYNGEERAKGNILERFSAQQFPDLHSELNLSSLELGDSALYFCASSVGGATNEKLFFGSGTQLSVL.

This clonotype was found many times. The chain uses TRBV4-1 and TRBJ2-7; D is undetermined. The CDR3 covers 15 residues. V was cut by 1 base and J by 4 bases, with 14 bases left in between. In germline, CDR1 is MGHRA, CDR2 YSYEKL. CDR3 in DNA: TGCGCCAGCAGCCAAGGATTGAGGCTAGATTACGAGCAGTACTTC. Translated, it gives CASSQGLRLDYEQYF.

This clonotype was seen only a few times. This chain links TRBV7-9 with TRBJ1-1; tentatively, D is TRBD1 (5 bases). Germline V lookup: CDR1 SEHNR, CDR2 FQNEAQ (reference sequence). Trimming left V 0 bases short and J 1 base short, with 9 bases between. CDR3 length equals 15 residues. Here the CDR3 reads CASSLAVGQNTEAFF. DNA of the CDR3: TGTGCCAGCAGCTTAGCGGTTGGACAGAACACTGAAGCTTTCTTT. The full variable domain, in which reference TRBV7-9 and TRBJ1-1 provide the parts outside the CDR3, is DTGVSQNPRHKITKRGQNVTFRCDPISEHNRLYWYRQTLGQGPEFLTYFQNEAQLEKSRLLSDRFSAERPKGSFSTLEIQRTEQGDSAMYLCASSLAVGQNTEAFFGQGTRLTVV.

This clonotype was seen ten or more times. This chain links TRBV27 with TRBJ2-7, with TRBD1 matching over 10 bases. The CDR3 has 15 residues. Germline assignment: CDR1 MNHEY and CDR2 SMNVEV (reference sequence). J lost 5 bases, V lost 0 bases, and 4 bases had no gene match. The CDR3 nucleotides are TGTGCCAGCAGTTTATCGGGACAGGGGTCGGACGAGCAGTACTTC. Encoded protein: CASSLSGQGSDEQYF.

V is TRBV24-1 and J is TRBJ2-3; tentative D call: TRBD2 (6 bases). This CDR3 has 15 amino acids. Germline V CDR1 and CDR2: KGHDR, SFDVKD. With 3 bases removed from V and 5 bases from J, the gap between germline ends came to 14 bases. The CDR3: CATSDNRGWEDTQYF. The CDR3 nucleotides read TGTGCCACCAGTGATAATCGGGGGTGGGAAGATACGCAGTATTTT.

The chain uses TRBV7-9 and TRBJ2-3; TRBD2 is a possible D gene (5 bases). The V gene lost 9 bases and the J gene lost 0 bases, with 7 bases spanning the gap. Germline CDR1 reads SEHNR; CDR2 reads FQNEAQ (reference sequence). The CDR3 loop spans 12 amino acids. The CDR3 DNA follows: TGTGCCAGTAGCGAGAGCACAGATACGCAGTATTTT. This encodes CASSESTDTQYF.

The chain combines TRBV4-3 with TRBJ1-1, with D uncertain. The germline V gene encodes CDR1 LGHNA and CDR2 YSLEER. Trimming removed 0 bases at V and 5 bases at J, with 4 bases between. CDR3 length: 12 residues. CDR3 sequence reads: CASSQDRTEAFF. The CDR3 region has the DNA TGCGCCAGCAGCCAAGATCGGACTGAAGCTTTCTTT.

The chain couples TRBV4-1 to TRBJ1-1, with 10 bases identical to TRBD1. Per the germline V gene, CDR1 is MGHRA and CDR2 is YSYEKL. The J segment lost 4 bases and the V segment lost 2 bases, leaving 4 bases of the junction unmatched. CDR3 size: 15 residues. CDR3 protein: CASSQYGQGVTEAFF. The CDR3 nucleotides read TGCGCCAGCAGCCAATATGGACAGGGGGTCACTGAAGCTTTCTTT.